This TCR beta chain was recorded in a study of HIV-infected patients and healthy controls. Regarding the study as a whole: Healthy controls carried many MAIT alpha-chain CDR3s, while HIV+ repertoires had few.

This clonotype was found many times. Its antigen is not known. All unsorted peripheral T cells were captured because whole blood was used without fractionation. Alpha and beta constant-region primers primed reverse transcription of around 540 ng RNA. Separate chain-specific third strand synthesis with multiplexing indices produced the alpha and beta libraries. The library had 12-nucleotide molecular identifiers formed by two random hexamers joined together. TCRdb redid the calling of the 5' RACE reads with MiXCR, one entry per CDR3 protein. The data show approximately 22,000 distinct CDR3 sequences, 8.5% to 9% seen once. The sample was blood. The receptor was derived from an adult in good health.

CDR3 protein: CASSRRDRGLSSNQPQHF. The DNA for the CDR3 is TGTGCCAGCAGCCGCCGGGACAGGGGGCTATCTAGCAATCAGCCCCAGCATTTT. V is TRBV7-2 and J is TRBJ1-5; 12 bases map to TRBD1. The CDR3 spans 18 residues. Germline V lookup: CDR1 SGHTA, CDR2 FQGNSA. V trimming: 5 bases; J trimming: 0 bases; junction bases outside the gene matches: 8.